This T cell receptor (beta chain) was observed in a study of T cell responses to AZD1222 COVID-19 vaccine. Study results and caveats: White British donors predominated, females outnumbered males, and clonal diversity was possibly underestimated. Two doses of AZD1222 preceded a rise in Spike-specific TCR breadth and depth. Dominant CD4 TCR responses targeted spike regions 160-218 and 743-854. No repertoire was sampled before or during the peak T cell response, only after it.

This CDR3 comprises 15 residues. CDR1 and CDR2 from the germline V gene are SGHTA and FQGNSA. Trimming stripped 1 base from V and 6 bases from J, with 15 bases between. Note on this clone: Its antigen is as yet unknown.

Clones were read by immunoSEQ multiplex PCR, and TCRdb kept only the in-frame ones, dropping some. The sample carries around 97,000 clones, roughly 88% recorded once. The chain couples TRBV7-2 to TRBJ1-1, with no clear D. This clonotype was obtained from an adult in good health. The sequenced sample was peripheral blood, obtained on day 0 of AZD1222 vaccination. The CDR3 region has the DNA TGTGCCAGCAGCTTAGGGAAAGGGAATTTGTCTGAAGCTTTCTTT. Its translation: CASSLGKGNLSEAFF.